These 8 T cell receptor beta chains came from one sample sequenced in a study of T cell responses to AZD1222 COVID-19 vaccine. Assay used: immunoSEQ multiplex PCR; TCRdb lists only in-frame clones, some missing. This table holds around 260,000 clones, just over 90% found once. Here the sequenced sample was peripheral blood, taken on day 0 of AZD1222 vaccination. The receptor source for this set is an adult in good health.

The gene calls are TRBV7-9 and TRBJ2-7; 8 bases align to TRBD1. The CDR3 sequence is 16 residues long. The germline V gene encodes CDR1 SEHNR and CDR2 FQNEAQ (reference sequence). The junction had 15 bases not matched to a gene; V was cut back by 6 bases and J by 5 bases. CDR3 sequence reads: CASRKHAGGAENEQYF. DNA of the CDR3: TGTGCCAGCAGAAAACACGCAGGGGGCGCTGAGAACGAGCAGTACTTC.

V is TRBV28 and J is TRBJ2-1, with D uncertain. CDR1 and CDR2 (germline): MDHEN, SYDVKM. The CDR3 extends over 14 amino acids. V was clipped by 5 bases and J by 5 bases, with 13 bases between them. The CDR3: CASSLSGGNNEQFF. The CDR3 DNA reads TGTGCCAGCAGTCTGTCGGGCGGCAACAATGAGCAGTTCTTC.

The chain links TRBV19 to TRBJ1-5, with D uncertain. Germline V gives CDR1 LNHDA, CDR2 SQIVND (reference sequence). Trimming removed 2 bases from V and 2 bases from J, with 10 bases in between. This CDR3 is built from 15 residues. CDR3 coding DNA: TGTGCCAGTAGTATAATCGCCCGGGGCAATCAGCCCCAGCATTTT. Translated: CASSIIARGNQPQHF.

V and J are TRBV30 and TRBJ1-6; a weak D match, TRBD1 (6 bases). Trimming removed 5 bases at V and 7 bases at J, with 15 bases between. The CDR3 totals 14 residues. CDR1 and CDR2 (germline): GTSNPN, SVGIG (reference sequence). The CDR3 bases are TGTGCCTGGGGGGGGCAGGGTGACAATTCACCCCTCCACTTT. This encodes CAWGGQGDNSPLHF.

This rearrangement joins TRBV2 to TRBJ2-5; D is possibly TRBD2 (5 bases). V dropped 3 bases and J dropped 4 bases, with 15 bases sitting between them. Germline loops: CDR1 SNHLY, CDR2 FYNNEI. CDR3 length equals 15 residues. CDR3: CASSDRGLGGETQYF. DNA for the CDR3: TGTGCCAGCAGTGATCGAGGGCTCGGCGGAGAGACCCAGTACTTC.

V is TRBV4-3 and J is TRBJ1-1; weak D call: TRBD1 (5 bases). Germline CDR1 and CDR2: LGHNA and YSLEER. Trimming removed 3 bases from V and 8 bases from J, with 13 bases in between. The CDR3 loop spans 13 amino acids. The CDR3 is CASSQRDPREAFF. The CDR3 DNA is TGCGCCAGCAGCCAGCGGGACCCCCGAGAAGCTTTCTTT.

The gene calls are TRBV7-9 and TRBJ2-7; 8 bases are a match to TRBD1. CDR3 size: 14 residues. Germline lookup yields CDR1 SEHNR and CDR2 FQNEAQ (reference sequence). The V and J ends lost 4 bases and 8 bases, in that order; junction bases with no gene match: 10. The CDR3 sequence: CASSSGQGSIKQYF. CDR3 DNA: TGTGCCAGCAGCTCTGGACAGGGATCTATCAAGCAGTACTTC.

The V gene is TRBV4-1, the J gene TRBJ2-1; D unresolved. V lost 2 bases and J 11 bases, leaving 7 bases between the germline ends. The CDR3 loop spans 11 amino acids. Germline V CDR1 and CDR2: MGHRA, YSYEKL. CDR3 loop: CASSQLYQQFF. CDR3 in DNA: TGCGCCAGCAGCCAACTTTACCAGCAGTTCTTC.